This T cell receptor beta chain was profiled in a study of tumor and adjacent non-tumor tissue in lung cancer. Study-level background: The cohort had roughly 12 adenocarcinoma, 2 squamous cell and 1 small cell patients.

Germline CDR1 reads SEHNR; CDR2 reads FQNEAQ (reference sequence). The CDR3 runs to 16 residues. The template was RNA from unsorted bulk tissue. More than 3 cm separated this lung sample from the edge of the tumor. Three rounds of nested PCR, following a modified ARM-PCR protocol, produced the TCRbeta library. TCRdb re-called the multiplex PCR reads through MiXCR, storing one row per CDR3 protein. The repertoire holds around 40,000 distinct CDR3 sequences, with 60% as singletons. Note on this clonotype: An end of the junction differs from the germline gene, which may be a read error.

The V call is TRBV7-9, the J call TRBJ2-2; 9 nucleotides align to TRBD2. The specimen sequenced was distant non-tumor lung tissue. The sequence was obtained from a man in his fifties with non-small cell lung cancer. CDR3 sequence: CASSATSGRYPGELFF. The CDR3 DNA reads TGCGCCAGCAGCGCAACCAGCGGGAGGTACCCCGGGGAGCTGTTTTTT. The entire variable domain, with the rest obtained from reference TRBV7-9 and TRBJ2-2, is as follows: DTGVSQNPRHKITKRGQNVTFRCDPISEHNRLYWYRQTLGQGPEFLTYFQNEAQLEKSRLLSDRFSAERPKGSFSTLEIQRTEQGDSAMYLCASSATSGRYPGELFFGEGSRLTVL.